This TCR beta chain was captured in a study of cytomegalovirus exposure and HLA in healthy donors. Study overall: Among roughly 180 million T cells, an earlier analysis found roughly 100 million unique TCR beta sequences.

Donors sampled were nominally healthy, though unrecorded immune exposures were likely. CDR1 and CDR2 from the germline V gene are MDHEN and SYDVKM. The CDR3 covers 15 residues. The J segment lost 1 base and the V segment lost 3 bases, leaving 5 bases of the junction unmatched. Primers: 60 Vbeta forward and 13 Jbeta reverse. Produced via immunoSEQ multiplex PCR; TCRdb's table is partial and in-frame only. The table includes some 160,000 clones, approximately 80% detected once. This clonotype was obtained from a woman aged 40 to 50 in good health and CMV-seropositive. The chain carries TRBV28 and TRBJ2-7; 8 bases match TRBD1. The sequenced sample was PBMCs. The CDR3, as DNA: TGTGCCAGCAGTTTGAGGACAGGGAGGTCCTACGAGCAGTACTTC. It is translated as CASSLRTGRSYEQYF.